This T cell receptor (beta chain) was identified in a study of PD-1 blockade in classical Hodgkin lymphoma. Sequencing was performed with immunoSEQ multiplex PCR; in TCRdb, only in-frame clones are kept and a portion is missing. The sample lists 38,000 or so clones, 87% occurring once. The CDR3 has 15 amino acids. Germline values: CDR1 MNHNY, CDR2 SVGAGI (reference sequence). Losses at the gene ends were 2 bases for V and 6 bases for J; bases not matched to a gene: 7. After autologous stem cell transplantation all patients relapsed, and prior brentuximab vedotin exposure differed between cohorts. V usage is TRBV6-6 and J usage is TRBJ1-2; 9 nucleotides line up with TRBD1. The source of this sequence is a human donor with classical Hodgkin lymphoma. The material sequenced was peripheral blood mononuclear cells (PBMCs), taken at baseline. The CDR3 nucleotides read TGTGCCAGCAGTTACCCGGGACAGGGAAATGATGGCTACACCTTC. It codes for CASSYPGQGNDGYTF.